This T cell receptor beta chain was profiled in a study of cytomegalovirus exposure and HLA in healthy donors. 13 Jbeta primers and 60 Vbeta primers were used for the PCR. Measured with immunoSEQ multiplex PCR; TCRdb has only the in-frame clones, and not every one. Here the sample spans just over 95,000 clones, about 76% being singletons. With regard to this clone: Its antigen is as yet unknown.

Study conclusions and caveats: The classifier reportedly diagnosed cytomegalovirus status with high specificity and sensitivity.

Each donor was nominally healthy when sampled (though unrecorded immune exposures were likely). Trimming took 4 bases from V and 4 from J; bases not matched to a gene: 3. The CDR3 length is 15 residues. Germline CDR1 SGHAT, CDR2 FQNNGV. V and J are TRBV11-2 and TRBJ2-7; TRBD2 aligns across 14 bases. The source is a human donor in good health. Sequenced material: PBMCs. As DNA, the CDR3 is TGTGCCAGCAGCTCCCGGACTAGCGGGAGGTACGAGCAGTACTTC. Translated: CASSSRTSGRYEQYF.